This T cell receptor beta chain derives from a study of Tregs in tolerant kidney transplant recipients (dated by TCRdb to the late 2010s). Regarding the study in general: The study used TCRbeta sequencing to identify donor-specific regulatory T cells before combined kidney and bone marrow transplantation, then tracked those cells after transplant. TCRbeta repertoire sequencing was used in a few healthy controls to compare several methods for expanding Tregs specific for an allogeneic donor. The full study reports these points: The most biologically relevant and donor-specific TCRbeta repertoire appeared to be identified by expanding Tregs with activated donor B cells. Biological reproducibility was not directly assessed, although technical replication error appeared to be minimal. The study was constrained by small patient numbers, and validation of the findings is required in larger populations and under other immunosuppression protocols.

Trimming accounts for 5 bases at V and 0 bases at J, while the number of junction bases matched to no gene is 4. Its CDR3 holds 16 amino acids, cysteine through phenylalanine. CDR3 DNA only is kept here, 48 bases in frame from base 1. Based on the germline V gene (reference sequence), the CDR1 and CDR2 sequences are PRHDT and FYEKMQ. Thawed PBMCs were FACS-sorted into unstimulated Tregs (CD4+CD25+CD127-), CD4+ non-Tregs (CD4+CD25-), CD4 cells and CD8 cells. Prior to Treg sorting, thawed PBMCs were rested overnight with roughly 210 IU/ml IL-2 at 37 degrees C. Blood from healthy controls was obtained either from healthy volunteers or as purchased buffy coats. Healthy control blood was processed to PBMCs by Ficoll density gradient and cryopreserved, and patient PBMCs were collected before and after transplant. On this clone itself: There is no known antigen for this receptor. There are no base qualities to consult, and no much larger clone falls within one base.

For TCRbeta CDR3 sequencing, genomic DNA from the sorted cells was extracted using the QIAGEN DNeasy Blood and Tissue Kit. High-throughput TCRbeta CDR3 sequencing was carried out commercially through immunoSEQ, with PCR amplification with bias correction and internal controls included. In the paper's pipeline: Unique productive TCRbeta sequences were defined by CDR3 nucleotide sequence when primers matched and otherwise by CDR3 amino acid sequence together with Vbeta and Jbeta genes. Sorting error was corrected by removing sequences shared between sorted populations at a frequency ratio of 2:1 or less, and the remaining shared sequences were assigned to the higher population. Sequences were defined as donor-reactive when expanded at least 5-fold in CFSE-low cells versus unstimulated cells and present at a frequency of at least 0.01% in CFSE-low cells. Repertoire divergence was quantified by Jensen-Shannon divergence calculated from the top 100 TCRbeta sequences ranked by frequency. When a sample had multiple sequencing runs, each run was corrected for sorting error separately and the runs were then pooled. This is the immuneACCESS table as TCRdb keeps it, with only in-frame sequences that have V and J called. A part of the clones is gone; compared with another copy, unresolved V genes explain less than half, and the rest is unexplained. V and J calls and clone size are given by that table; D and trimming were obtained from the DNA. For this sample the table gives 50,000 or so clones, of which 91% were detected only once. Of the sample, about 0.74% falls within the top ten clones.

The clonotype originates from a human donor in good health. Recombination linked TRBV13 to TRBJ2-6; TRBD1 fits 7 bases in the junction. Material: Tregs from blood. The CDR3 protein is CASSVTGFSGANVLTF. The nucleotide sequence is given as TGTGCCAGCAGCGTGACAGGGTTCTCTGGGGCCAACGTCCTGACTTTC.